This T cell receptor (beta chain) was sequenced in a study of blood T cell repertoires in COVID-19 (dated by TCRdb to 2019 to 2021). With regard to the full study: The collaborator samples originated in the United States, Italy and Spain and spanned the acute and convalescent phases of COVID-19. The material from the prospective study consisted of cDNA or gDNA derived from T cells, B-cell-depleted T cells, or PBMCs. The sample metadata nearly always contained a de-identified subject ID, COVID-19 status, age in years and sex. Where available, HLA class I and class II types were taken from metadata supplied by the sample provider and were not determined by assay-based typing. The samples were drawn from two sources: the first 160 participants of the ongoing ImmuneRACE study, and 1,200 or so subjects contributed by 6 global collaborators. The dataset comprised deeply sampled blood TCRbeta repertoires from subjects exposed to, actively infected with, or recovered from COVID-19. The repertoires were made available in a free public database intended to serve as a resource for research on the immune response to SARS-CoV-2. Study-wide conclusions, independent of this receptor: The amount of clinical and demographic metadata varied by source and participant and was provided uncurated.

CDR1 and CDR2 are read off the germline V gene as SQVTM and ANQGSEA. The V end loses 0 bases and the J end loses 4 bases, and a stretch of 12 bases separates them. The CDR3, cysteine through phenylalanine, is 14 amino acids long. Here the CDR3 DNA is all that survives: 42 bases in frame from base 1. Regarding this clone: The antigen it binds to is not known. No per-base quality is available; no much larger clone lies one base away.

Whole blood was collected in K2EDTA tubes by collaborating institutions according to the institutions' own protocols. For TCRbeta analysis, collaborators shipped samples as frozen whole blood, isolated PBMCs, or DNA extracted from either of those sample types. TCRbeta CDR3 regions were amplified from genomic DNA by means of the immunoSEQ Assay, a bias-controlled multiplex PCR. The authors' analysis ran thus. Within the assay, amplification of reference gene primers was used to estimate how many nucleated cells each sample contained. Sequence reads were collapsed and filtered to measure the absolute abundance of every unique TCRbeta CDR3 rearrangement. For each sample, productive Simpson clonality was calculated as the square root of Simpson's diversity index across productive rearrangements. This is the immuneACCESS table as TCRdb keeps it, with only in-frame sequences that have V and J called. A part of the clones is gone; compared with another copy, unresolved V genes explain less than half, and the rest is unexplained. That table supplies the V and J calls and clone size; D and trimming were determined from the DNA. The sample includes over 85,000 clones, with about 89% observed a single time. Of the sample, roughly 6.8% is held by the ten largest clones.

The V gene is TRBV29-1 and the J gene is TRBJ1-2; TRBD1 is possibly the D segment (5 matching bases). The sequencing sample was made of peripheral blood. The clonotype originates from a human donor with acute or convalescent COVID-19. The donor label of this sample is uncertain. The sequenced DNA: TGCAGCGTTGAAGATTCAGGGTTGGGCTATGGCTACACCTTC. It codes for CSVEDSGLGYGYTF.